The clone carrying this T cell receptor (beta chain) was counted between two and nine times. These data come from a study of blood T cells in healthy people across ages. Primers used in a second PCR of roughly 7 to 12 cycles were a sample-barcoded 5' primer and a J-beta primer mix. Every single cDNA molecule received a tag from a template-switch adaptor with 12 random nucleotides. CDR3-containing paired-end reads numbered at least 2.5 million in each sample. TCRdb processed the 5' RACE reads anew with MiXCR; each CDR3 protein has one entry. The sample consists of roughly 500,000 distinct CDR3 sequences, around 24% of them appearing once. CDR3 size: 15 residues. These data were also filed under a second study, of T cells of mothers and their children.

What was sequenced was blood. The TCR originated in a boy aged 5-17 years in good health. The chain carries TRBV12-3 or TRBV12-4 and TRBJ2-5; perhaps TRBD1 as D (6 bases). The assigned J gene may be wrong: the sequence end matches TRBJ2-7 better. CDR3 residues: CASSLPTGQGYEQYF. In DNA form, the CDR3 reads TGTGCCAGCAGTTTGCCGACAGGTCAGGGCTACGAGCAGTACTTC.